This TCR beta chain was identified during a study of T cell repertoires in cytomegalovirus infection. About the study: CMV infection plus the matching HLA type was flagged by public TCR beta signatures.

Points from the study as a whole: CMV-specific TCR beta clonotypes restricted by HLA-C dominated the ex vivo response. Adding up the frequency of public TCR beta families identified people who carried CMV plus the relevant HLA.

The ends were cut back, 5 bases at V and 8 bases at J, with 20 bases in the middle. The CDR3 totals 15 residues. The V gene's germline CDR1 is SGHNT and CDR2 YYREEE (reference sequence). This clonotype was observed a few times. Antigen unknown. TCRdb recomputed calls from the reads with MiXCR, one row per CDR3 protein. The sample has nearly 650,000 distinct CDR3 sequences, 20% to 25% seen once; the top ten hold less than 9.5%. Material for sequencing was CD8+ T cells from PBMCs. The chain joins TRBV5-4 to TRBJ2-1; D gene unclear. The sequence came from a human donor in good health (CMV status not recorded). Some clones in this sample may be carry-over from other donors' samples. CDR3 sequence reads: CASRSTRDGVDEQFF. For the CDR3, the DNA is TGTGCCAGCAGGAGTACTCGCGATGGGGTTGATGAGCAGTTCTTC.